The clone carrying this T cell receptor (beta chain) was seen at least ten times. The record originates from a study of molecular identifiers for immune sequencing clone quantification. Based on a CD8+CD4-CCR7+CD45RA+ profile, naive CD8 T cells were sorted. Germline CDR1 is MDHEN and CDR2 is SYDVKM. CDR3 length: 12 amino acids. V gave up 7 bases and J gave up 3 bases, with 7 bases separating them. Previously published methods and listed TCR primers were used for the bulk TCR libraries. TCRdb re-called the PCR reads through MiXCR, storing one row per CDR3 protein. This table has 80,000 to 100,000 distinct CDR3 sequences, approximately 24% appearing once.

The sequence was collected from a human donor in good health. Some libraries in this study had Jurkat cell RNA spiked in. Sequencing was done on a sample of naive CD8+ T cells from blood, with Jurkat cell RNA spiked in. As to subset: FACS-sorted CD8+CD4-CCR7+CD45RA+ naive T cells. V gene TRBV28 combines with J gene TRBJ1-5, with D hard to call. CDR3 sequence: CASTGINQPQHF. In nucleotides, the CDR3 is TGTGCCAGCACGGGGATCAATCAGCCCCAGCATTTT. Complete variable domain (other parts from reference TRBV28 and TRBJ1-5): DVKVTQSSRYLVKRTGEKVFLECVQDMDHENMFWYRQDPGLGLRLIYFSYDVKMKEKGDIPEGYSVSREKKERFSLILESASTNQTSMYLCASTGINQPQHFGDGTRLSIL.